This is a list of T cell receptor beta chains from one sample in a study of shared clonotypes between healthy human individuals. Clones were sequenced by immunoSEQ multiplex PCR, and TCRdb holds only the in-frame ones, with some missing. The table records approximately 350,000 clones, about 96% of them present only once. Sequenced material: memory CD8+ T cells sorted from blood. These receptors were obtained from a man between 25 and 39 years old in good health. The CDR3 runs from the conserved cysteine through the conserved F or W. A D gene is named only where the DNA matches it firmly. Size is stated for part of the rows, as once, few or many counts, or as a class when the clone is expanded.

CDR3aa | CDR3nt | j_gene | d_gene | abundance | v_gene
CASSLFVGFGSGNTIYF | TGTGCCAGCAGTTTATTTGTCGGCTTTGGTTCTGGAAACACCATATATTTT | TRBJ1-3 | . | once | TRBV28
CASSLEQGRSGELFF | TGCGCCAGCAGCTTGGAACAGGGGAGATCCGGGGAGCTGTTTTTT | TRBJ2-2 | TRBD1 | once | TRBV5-1
CASSSDISYSNQPQHF | TGTGCCAGCAGTTCGGACATATCGTATAGCAATCAGCCCCAGCATTTT | TRBJ1-5 | . | . | TRBV6-5
CASSHQATDTQYF | TGTGCCAGCAGTCACCAGGCCACAGATACGCAGTATTTT | TRBJ2-3 | . | . | TRBV5-4
CASSFPQDRPNTGELFF | TGTGCCAGCAGTTTTCCTCAGGACAGGCCGAACACCGGGGAGCTGTTTTTT | TRBJ2-2 | TRBD1 | . | TRBV7-8
CASSEEGRGLYTDTQYF | TGTGCCAGCAGTGAAGAGGGCAGGGGCCTCTACACAGATACGCAGTATTTT | TRBJ2-3 | . | . | TRBV2
CASSERKGSYEQYF | TGTGCCAGCAGCGAGAGAAAAGGTTCCTACGAGCAGTACTTC | TRBJ2-7 | . | . | TRBV11-1
CASSLAVIPHTDTQYF | TGTGCCAGCAGCTTGGCGGTTATCCCCCACACAGATACGCAGTATTTT | TRBJ2-3 | . | once | TRBV5-6
CASSLGGPQETQYF | TGCGCCAGCAGCTTGGGGGGACCCCAAGAGACCCAGTACTTC | TRBJ2-5 | . | once | TRBV5-1
CASSYVKAGGNYEQYF | TGTGCCAGCAGTTACGTAAAAGCGGGAGGAAACTACGAGCAGTACTTC | TRBJ2-7 | TRBD2 | . | TRBV6-6
CASSQGGGNTEAFF | TGTGCCAGCAGCCAAGGCGGCGGGAACACTGAAGCTTTCTTT | TRBJ1-1 | . | . | TRBV14
CASSTRQGINTEAFF | TGTGCCAGCAGTACTAGACAGGGGATTAACACTGAAGCTTTCTTT | TRBJ1-1 | TRBD1 | . | TRBV6-1
CASTDPATNEKLFF | TGTGCCAGCACTGACCCCGCAACTAATGAAAAACTGTTTTTT | TRBJ1-4 | . | . | TRBV19
CATRQANSVSNTEAFF | TGTGCCACCAGACAGGCCAATTCCGTCTCGAACACTGAAGCTTTCTTT | TRBJ1-1 | . | . | TRBV19
CASSLTPTQPQHF | TGTGCCAGCAGCTTAACCCCCACGCAGCCCCAGCATTTT | TRBJ1-5 | . | . | TRBV7-2
CASSSGTGEGGNTIYF | TGTGCCAGCAGCTCCGGGACAGGGGAAGGTGGAAACACCATATATTTT | TRBJ1-3 | TRBD1 | . | TRBV28
CASSLRPGRETQYF | TGCGCCAGCAGCTTGAGGCCAGGTCGAGAGACCCAGTACTTC | TRBJ2-5 | . | . | TRBV5-1
CAWSLRGGYTF | TGTGCCTGGAGTCTCCGGGGAGGCTACACCTTC | TRBJ1-2 | . | . | TRBV30
CASSFQGAGYGYTF | TGTGCCAGCAGCTTTCAGGGGGCTGGCTATGGCTACACCTTC | TRBJ1-2 | TRBD1 | . | TRBV5-5
CASSLRGTGDYEQYF | TGTGCCAGCAGCTTACGGGGGACAGGGGACTACGAGCAGTACTTC | TRBJ2-7 | TRBD1 | . | TRBV7-3
CAWSFGSLMNTEAFF | TGTGCCTGGAGTTTTGGCAGCCTCATGAACACTGAAGCTTTCTTT | TRBJ1-1 | . | . | TRBV30
CASSFSTVGEQYF | TGTGCCAGCAGCTTTAGCACCGTTGGCGAGCAGTACTTC | TRBJ2-7 | . | . | TRBV7-2
CASSTSGSSYNEQFF | TGTGCCAGCTCAACTAGCGGGAGCTCCTACAATGAGCAGTTCTTC | TRBJ2-1 | TRBD2 | once | TRBV7-8
CAGALETWYEQYF | TGTGCCGGTGCCCTAGAAACGTGGTACGAGCAGTACTTC | TRBJ2-7 | . | . | TRBV6-1